This entry describes one T cell receptor beta chain. The data are from a study of cytomegalovirus exposure and HLA in healthy donors. Study-wide background: Drawn from HLA-typed donors, 83 million or so unique TCRs were held in an early data release.

V lost 5 bases and J lost 2, with 13 bases in between. This CDR3 is built from 15 residues. Looked up from germline, CDR1 is SNHLY and CDR2 is FYNNEI. PCR amplification relied on 60 Vbeta primers (plus 13 Jbeta primers). The assay was immunoSEQ multiplex PCR, and TCRdb's table has in-frame clones only and misses some. In the table there are around 40,000 clones, over 60% of which are singletons. The gene calls are TRBV2 and TRBJ1-3; D unresolved. This clonotype was sampled from a man aged 25-45 years in good health and CMV-seronegative. Input material: PBMCs. CDR3 region: CASSRFDRAGNTIYF. The CDR3 DNA follows: TGTGCCAGCAGTCGATTTGATCGGGCTGGAAACACCATATATTTT.